Presented here are 9 T cell receptor beta chains from one specimen sequenced in a study of blood T cell repertoires in COVID-19. The assay was immunoSEQ multiplex PCR, and TCRdb's table has in-frame clones only and misses some. This table has a few hundred thousand clones, about 88% appearing once. The sample consisted of PBMCs or T cells enriched from blood (not recorded which). These receptors came from a young woman who had been exposed to COVID-19.

The V call is TRBV4-3, the J call TRBJ1-1; D call uncertain. The germline V gene has CDR1 LGHNA and CDR2 YSLEER. This CDR3 comprises 14 residues. The V gene lost 0 bases and the J gene lost 6 bases, with 11 bases spanning the gap. For the CDR3, the DNA is TGCGCCAGCAGCCAAGATACGGGATTTGCTGAAGCTTTCTTT. This sequence encodes CASSQDTGFAEAFF.

The CDR3 sequence is CASSLGTTSNTEAFF. The CDR3 bases are TGTGCCAGCAGCTTAGGGACCACTAGCAACACTGAAGCTTTCTTT. This chain connects TRBV3-1 (or the pseudogene TRBV3-2) to TRBJ1-1, with D perhaps TRBD1 (5 bases). Between the trimmed V and J ends, which lost 5 bases and 2 bases, there was a span of 15 bases. CDR3 length: 15 residues. CDR1 LGHDT and CDR2 YNNKEL come from the germline V gene (reference sequence).

This clone was seen a few times. The chain uses TRBV5-1 and TRBJ2-7, with TRBD2 identical over 11 bases. Germline CDR1 SGHRS, CDR2 YFSETQ. The trim removed 1 base at V and 4 bases at J, leaving 4 bases unmatched. This CDR3 comprises 15 residues. For the CDR3, the DNA is TGCGCCAGCAGCTTGACTAGCGGGAGAGGTTACGAGCAGTACTTC. Translated: CASSLTSGRGYEQYF.

The CDR3 DNA is TGTGCCAGCAGTTTAGCGTCAGGCCTCTATAATTCACCCCTCCACTTT. Encoded protein: CASSLASGLYNSPLHF. This chain connects TRBV27 to TRBJ1-6; D gene ambiguous. Trimming removed 2 bases at V and 3 bases at J, with 11 bases between. The germline V gene encodes CDR1 MNHEY and CDR2 SMNVEV (reference sequence). CDR3 size: 16 residues.

V gene TRBV5-1 combines with J gene TRBJ2-1, with TRBD2 matching 10 bases. The CDR3 has 15 amino acids. Germline CDR1 and CDR2: SGHRS and YFSETQ. After removal of 0 bases from V and 8 bases from J, the junction contained 5 bases not matched to a gene. In DNA, the CDR3 is TGCGCCAGCAGCTTGGTGTCTAGCGGGAGAGATGAGCAGTTCTTC. This gives the protein CASSLVSSGRDEQFF.

The chain carries TRBV10-2 and TRBJ2-1; 9 nucleotides line up with TRBD1. This CDR3 is 15 amino acids long. Losses at the gene ends were 4 bases for V and 5 bases for J; bases not matched to a gene: 6. Germline CDR1 and CDR2: WSHSY and SAAADI. This CDR3 reads CASSGTGVRDNEQFF. The CDR3 DNA follows: TGCGCCAGCAGTGGGACAGGGGTCCGGGACAATGAGCAGTTCTTC.

The rearrangement joins TRBV30 to TRBJ2-3, with 11 positions matching TRBD1. Germline values: CDR1 GTSNPN, CDR2 SVGIG (reference sequence). The junction had 11 bases not matched to a gene; V was cut back by 7 bases and J by 8 bases. This CDR3 comprises 14 residues. CDR3 residues: CASPGQGEVGTQYF. In nucleotides, the CDR3 is TGTGCCTCCCCGGGACAGGGGGAAGTAGGTACGCAGTATTTT.

This rearrangement joins TRBV5-1 to TRBJ1-6, with a weak D call TRBD1 (6 bases). V lost 4 bases, J lost 7 bases, and 12 bases lay in between. CDR1 and CDR2 (germline): SGHRS, YFSETQ. The CDR3 loop spans 14 amino acids. The CDR3 nucleotides are TGCGCCAGCAGCGTGGACAGCTCAAATTCACCCCTCCACTTT. This gives the protein CASSVDSSNSPLHF.

This clone was detected a few times. The J gene is TRBJ1-2, the V gene TRBV28; no clear D gene. V was clipped by 8 bases and J by 0 bases, with 4 bases between them. Germline V lookup: CDR1 MDHEN, CDR2 SYDVKM. CDR3 length: 11 amino acids. CDR3: CASRSNYGYTF. In nucleotides, the CDR3 is TGTGCCAGCCGGTCTAACTATGGCTACACCTTC.